This is a list of T cell receptor beta chains from one sample in a study of cytomegalovirus exposure and HLA in healthy donors. This table comes from immunoSEQ multiplex PCR, and its TCRdb copy is limited to in-frame clones, with some not included. The repertoire holds about 120,000 clones, with 75% to 85% as singletons. The sample was PBMCs. The receptors derive from a male donor in good health and CMV-seropositive. Both conserved end residues are part of each CDR3. The D gene is left open where the match is weak. The size field is filled for only some rows; it gives once, few, many or a size class.

J	V	D	size	DNA	CDR3
TRBJ2-2	TRBV7-9	TRBD1	NA	TGTGCCAGCAGTTCCGGACAGGGGGCGAACGGGGAGCTGTTTTTT	CASSSGQGANGELFF
TRBJ1-3	TRBV7-3	TRBD1	NA	TGTGCCAGCAGCTCTTCCCCCTCCCCAGGGGGCACCATATATTTT	CASSSSPSPGGTIYF
TRBJ2-5	TRBV5-1	TRBD2	once	TGCGCCAGCAGCTTGGTCACCTCAGCGGGAGGTGGGGAGACCCAGTACTTC	CASSLVTSAGGGETQYF
TRBJ1-2	TRBV7-2	NA	few	TGTGCCAGCAGCCCCCGACAGCAGGCCGATTGGGGCTACACCTTC	CASSPRQQADWGYTF
TRBJ1-1	TRBV30	TRBD1	NA	TGTGCCTGGAGTCCCGGACAGGGGAGGGCAACGGCTTTCTTT	CAWSPGQGRATAFF
TRBJ2-2	TRBV30	TRBD2	NA	TGTGCCTGGAGTGTACTACTAGCGGGAGGGCCTAACACCGGGGAGCTGTTTTTT	CAWSVLLAGGPNTGELFF
TRBJ1-1	TRBV7-9	TRBD1	once	TGTTCCAGCAGCTTAGACGCCGTAGGGACAGTGAACACTGAAGCTTTCTTT	CSSSLDAVGTVNTEAFF
TRBJ1-3	TRBV18	NA	NA	TGTGCCAGCTCAGCCATTCCCCCGGAGGGAAACACCATATATTTT	CASSAIPPEGNTIYF
TRBJ2-5	TRBV7-7	TRBD2	NA	TGTGCTAGCAGCTTAGCGGGCCGGGAGGAGACCCAGTACTTC	CASSLAGREETQYF
TRBJ1-6	TRBV6-5	TRBD1	NA	TGTGCCAGCAGTATCCAGGGGGCTGGGATTTCACCCCTCCACTTT	CASSIQGAGISPLHF
TRBJ2-1	TRBV7-2	TRBD2	NA	TGTGCCAGCAGCTTAGCTGGGACTAGCGGGAGGAATGAGCAGTTCTTC	CASSLAGTSGRNEQFF
TRBJ1-1	TRBV27	TRBD1	NA	TGTGCCAGCAGCCGGGGGACAGGTGAAGTTGACACTGAAGCTTTCTTT	CASSRGTGEVDTEAFF
TRBJ2-7	TRBV10-3	TRBD1	NA	TGTGCCATCACTCAAGGGACAGGGTCTCGAGAGCAGTACTTC	CAITQGTGSREQYF
TRBJ1-5	TRBV7-8	NA	few	TGTGCCAGCAGCTTCCAGACAGCTTCAAGCAATCAGCCCCAGCATTTT	CASSFQTASSNQPQHF
TRBJ2-3	TRBV19	TRBD2	once	TGTGCCAGTAGTCCTGGGCTAGCGGGAGGCGGAGTAACGCAGTATTTT	CASSPGLAGGGVTQYF
TRBJ2-1	TRBV5-4	NA	NA	TGTGCCAGCAGCTTGTCCGGGGGGCGCAGCAATGAGCAGCTCTTC	CASSLSGGRSNEQLF
TRBJ2-7	TRBV25-1	TRBD2	NA	TGTGCCAGCAGTGAGCATTCCTCTGTGACGGGAGGGCCAGGAGAGCAGTACTTC	CASSEHSSVTGGPGEQYF
TRBJ1-1	TRBV11-3	TRBD1	NA	TGTGCCAGCAGCCGTCGACAGGGCAACACTGAAGCTTTCTTT	CASSRRQGNTEAFF
TRBJ2-1	TRBV6-5	NA	NA	TGTGCCAGCTCGAAAGGGGGACGCACCAATGAGCAGTTCTTC	CASSKGGRTNEQFF
TRBJ1-2	TRBV11-2	NA	NA	TGTGCCAGCAGCTTAACCGGGGTAGGCTACACCTTC	CASSLTGVGYTF
TRBJ2-1	TRBV6-1	TRBD1	few	TGTGCCAGCAGTGTAACACAGGGGGACAATGAGCAGTTCTTC	CASSVTQGDNEQFF
TRBJ1-2	TRBV7-9	NA	NA	TGTGCCAGCAGCACCCGTACAGGGACAAATGGCTACACCTTC	CASSTRTGTNGYTF
TRBJ1-2	TRBV29-1	NA	NA	TGCAGCGTTGAAGACCCGTCAAGGGAGGGCTATGGCTACACCTTC	CSVEDPSREGYGYTF
TRBJ2-5	TRBV5-1	NA	NA	TGCGCCAGCAGCCCGGGGGGCGTTCAGGAGACCCAGTACTTC	CASSPGGVQETQYF
TRBJ1-5	TRBV19	NA	NA	TGTGCCACTAATGAAGGGGACTTCAATCAGCCCCAGCATTTT	CATNEGDFNQPQHF
TRBJ2-7	TRBV7-2	NA	NA	TGTGCCAGCAGCCCTGGACTACCTTCCTACGAGCAGTACTTC	CASSPGLPSYEQYF
TRBJ1-1	TRBV6-5	NA	few	TGTGCCAGAACAGGGCTCACTGAAGCTTTCTTT	CARTGLTEAFF